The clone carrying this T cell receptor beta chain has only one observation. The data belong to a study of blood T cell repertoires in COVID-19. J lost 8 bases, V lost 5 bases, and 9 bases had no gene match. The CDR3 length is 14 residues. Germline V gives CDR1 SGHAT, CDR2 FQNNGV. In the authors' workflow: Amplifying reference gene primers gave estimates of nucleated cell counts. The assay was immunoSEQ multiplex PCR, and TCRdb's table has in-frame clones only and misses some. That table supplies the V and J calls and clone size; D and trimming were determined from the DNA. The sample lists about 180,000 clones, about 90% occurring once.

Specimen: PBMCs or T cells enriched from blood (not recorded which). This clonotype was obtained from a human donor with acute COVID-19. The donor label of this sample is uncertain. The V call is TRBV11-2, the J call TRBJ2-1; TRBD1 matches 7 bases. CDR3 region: CASSSLQGSHEQFF. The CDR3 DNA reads TGTGCCAGCAGCAGCCTACAGGGGAGCCATGAGCAGTTCTTC.